These 20 T cell receptor beta chains were all obtained from the same sample, sequenced in a study of T cell changes during pregnancy in multiple sclerosis (dated by TCRdb to the late 2010s). Library preparation used the immunoSEQ multiplex PCR assay. TCRdb retrieved this table from immuneACCESS and kept in-frame rearrangements only. Not all clones are present; in checked studies, unresolved V genes account for under half, and no reason is known for the remainder. The sample table contains 35,000 to 40,000 clones; only one count was recorded for about 88% of them. The top ten constitute less than 1.5% of the sample. This specimen consisted of CD4+ T cells from peripheral blood mononuclear cells, obtained before pregnancy. Every receptor here comes from a female donor with multiple sclerosis, enrolled in a pregnancy study.

The table lists this clone with a count of one. For the CDR3, the DNA is TGTGCCAGCAGGTCCGGGACAGGGGATCGAACTTTCTTT. Translating it yields CASRSGTGDRTFF. The chain carries TRBV6-6 and TRBJ1-1, with 10 positions matching TRBD1. Germline V gene lookup returns CDR1 MNHNY and CDR2 SVGAGI (reference sequence). CDR3 size: 13 residues. The ends lost 6 bases at V and 12 bases at J; junction bases unmatched: 10.

The chain joins TRBV19 to TRBJ2-5, with D perhaps TRBD2 (5 bases). V was trimmed by 2 bases and J by 2 bases, leaving 9 bases between them. The V gene's germline CDR1 is LNHDA and CDR2 SQIVND (reference sequence). The CDR3 spans 14 residues. The CDR3 DNA follows: TGTGCCAGTAGTATAATCTCGGGGCAAGAGACCCAGTACTTC. This sequence encodes CASSIISGQETQYF.

This clone was observed a single time. Here the CDR3 reads CASSPGLTSGSQNEQFF. DNA of the CDR3: TGTGCCAGCAGCCCCGGCTTGACTAGCGGGAGTCAGAATGAGCAGTTCTTC. J is TRBJ2-1 and V is TRBV7-9; 12 nucleotides match TRBD2. The V segment lost 5 bases and the J segment 7 bases; nucleotides outside the gene matches: 12. The CDR3 covers 17 residues. Germline V gives CDR1 SEHNR, CDR2 FQNEAQ (reference sequence).

The chain carries TRBV6-1 and TRBJ2-1, with 10 bases fitting TRBD2. This CDR3 contains 14 residues. The germline V gene has CDR1 MNHNS and CDR2 SASEGT. V lost 6 bases, J lost 8 bases, and 7 bases stayed unmatched. The CDR3 coding sequence is TGTGCCAGCAGACCCTATGGGACTAGCGATGAGCAGTTCTTC. Translated, it gives CASRPYGTSDEQFF.

The J gene is TRBJ2-7, the V gene TRBV4-1; 7 nucleotides line up with TRBD2. V lost 4 bases and J lost 0; bases outside the gene matches: 9. Per the germline V gene, CDR1 is MGHRA and CDR2 is YSYEKL. This CDR3 has 16 residues. The CDR3 DNA sequence: TGCGCCAGCAGCCCACTAGCGCAGACGTACTCCTACGAGCAGTACTTC. It translates to CASSPLAQTYSYEQYF.

The J gene is TRBJ2-5, the V gene TRBV9; 14 bases match TRBD2. This CDR3 has 20 amino acids. Germline assignment: CDR1 SGDLS and CDR2 YYNGEE. The J segment lost 2 bases and the V segment lost 3 bases, leaving 15 bases of the junction unmatched. In nucleotides, the CDR3 is TGTGCCAGCAGCGAGGGACTAGCGGGAGCCGCCACTGGTTATCAAGAGACCCAGTACTTC. Protein: CASSEGLAGAATGYQETQYF.

This chain links TRBV9 with TRBJ2-3; D uncertain. CDR1 and CDR2 from the germline V gene are SGDLS and YYNGEE. This CDR3 contains 15 residues. The germline V and J ends were trimmed by 0 bases and 0 bases, with 8 bases remaining between them. CDR3 residues: CASSVGSTSTDTQYF. The CDR3 DNA follows: TGTGCCAGCAGCGTAGGGTCCACTAGCACAGATACGCAGTATTTT.

The rearrangement joins TRBV27 to TRBJ1-1; D uncertain. Germline CDR1 MNHEY, CDR2 SMNVEV (reference sequence). Trimming shortened V by 5 bases and J by 3 bases, and 10 bases separated the two germline ends. This CDR3 comprises 13 residues. The CDR3 region is CASSAYSHTEAFF. In nucleotides, the CDR3 is TGTGCCAGCAGTGCCTACAGCCACACTGAAGCTTTCTTT.

The chain is built from TRBV7-2 and TRBJ2-7; tentative D call: TRBD2 (6 bases). The CDR3 contains 14 residues. The germline V and J ends were trimmed by 3 bases and 1 base, with 10 bases remaining between them. From germline, CDR1 is SGHTA and CDR2 FQGNSA. The DNA for the CDR3 is TGTGCCAGCAGCTTCACGGGAGTATCCTACGAGCAGTACTTC. Encoded protein: CASSFTGVSYEQYF.

The rearrangement joins TRBV19 to TRBJ2-7; weak D call: TRBD2 (6 bases). The CDR3 totals 14 residues. V was shortened by 4 bases and J by 5 bases, with 15 bases between the two germline ends. From germline, CDR1 is LNHDA and CDR2 SQIVND (reference sequence). The CDR3 coding sequence is TGTGCCAGTAGTAAGTTCGACGGCGGGGACGAGCAGTACTTC. It codes for CASSKFDGGDEQYF.

The rearrangement links TRBV5-1 to TRBJ2-1, with 9 bases identical to TRBD2. Germline lookup yields CDR1 SGHRS and CDR2 YFSETQ. J was trimmed by 0 bases and V by 0 bases; bases with no gene match: 13. The CDR3 consists of 20 residues. The CDR3 DNA reads as TGCGCCAGCAGCTTGGCTGGGTCGGCGGGAGGGGGAACCTCCTACAATGAGCAGTTCTTC. Its protein is CASSLAGSAGGGTSYNEQFF.

The V call is TRBV19, the J call TRBJ1-1, with 7 bases identical to TRBD1. The CDR3 runs to 16 residues. CDR1 LNHDA and CDR2 SQIVND come from the germline V gene (reference sequence). V lost 5 bases to trimming and J lost 0 bases; unmatched junction nucleotides: 9. Written as DNA, the CDR3 is TGTGCCAGTAGTCCTTCGGGACAGAGAATGAACACTGAAGCTTTCTTT. Protein product: CASSPSGQRMNTEAFF.

The rearrangement uses TRBV7-2 and TRBJ1-3; unclear D gene. Germline CDR1 SGHTA, CDR2 FQGNSA. The length of the CDR3 is 16 residues. The ends were cut back, 1 base at V and 0 bases at J, with 10 bases in the middle. The CDR3 here is CASSLVLQRSGNTIYF. The DNA for the CDR3 is TGTGCCAGCAGCTTAGTTCTCCAGCGCTCTGGAAACACCATATATTTT.

This clone was seen more than once but under ten times. This rearrangement joins TRBV6-1 to TRBJ2-2; D may be TRBD2 (6 bases). Trimming removed 2 bases at V and 5 bases at J, with 12 bases between. The CDR3 has 15 residues. The germline V gene has CDR1 MNHNS and CDR2 SASEGT. CDR3 nucleotides: TGTGCCAGCAGTGAAATGACGGGAGTAACCGGGGAGCTGTTTTTT. Translating it yields CASSEMTGVTGELFF.

This clone was seen only a few times. V and J are TRBV28 and TRBJ2-7; TRBD2 aligns across 8 bases. V lost 6 bases and J lost 4; bases outside the gene matches: 8. This CDR3 is built from 14 residues. From germline, CDR1 is MDHEN and CDR2 SYDVKM. The CDR3 DNA reads as TGTGCCAGCAGCCGCCGAGCGGGGGAATACGAGCAGTACTTC. Translation: CASSRRAGEYEQYF. Full variable domain (rest looked up from reference TRBV28 and TRBJ2-7): DVKVTQSSRYLVKRTGEKVFLECVQDMDHENMFWYRQDPGLGLRLIYFSYDVKMKEKGDIPEGYSVSREKKERFSLILESASTNQTSMYLCASSRRAGEYEQYFGPGTRLTVT.

V and J are TRBV6-1 and TRBJ2-1; 11 bases are shared with TRBD2. The CDR3 has 15 amino acids. J lost 7 bases, V lost 1 base, and 3 bases had no gene match. CDR1 is MNHNS, CDR2 SASEGT, per germline. The CDR3 nucleotides read TGTGCCAGCAGTGAAGTATTAGCGGGAGGGAATGAGCAGTTCTTC. It is translated as CASSEVLAGGNEQFF.

The rearrangement links TRBV7-2 to TRBJ2-3, with D unresolved. Per the germline V gene, CDR1 is SGHTA and CDR2 is FQGNSA. Trimming shortened V by 2 bases and J by 4 bases, and 7 bases separated the two germline ends. CDR3 length equals 13 residues. The CDR3 region is CASSLRRSDTQYF. The DNA for the CDR3 is TGTGCCAGCAGCTTACGGAGATCAGATACGCAGTATTTT.

The chain has TRBV6-5 and TRBJ2-5; 8 bases map to TRBD1. Germline V lookup: CDR1 MNHEY, CDR2 SVGAGI. The J segment lost 4 bases and the V segment lost 6 bases, leaving 4 bases of the junction unmatched. The CDR3 runs to 13 residues. The DNA of the CDR3 is TGTGCCAGCAGCCAGGGGGCCGGAGAGACCCAGTACTTC. Its protein is CASSQGAGETQYF.

The V call is TRBV29-1, the J call TRBJ1-1, with D uncertain. Germline CDR1 reads SQVTM; CDR2 reads ANQGSEA. Trimming took off 4 bases at V and 9 bases at J, with 15 bases between the two ends. The CDR3 is made up of 12 amino acids. CDR3 region: CSVVDAGLQAFF. Written as DNA, the CDR3 is TGCAGCGTTGTGGACGCGGGGTTACAAGCTTTCTTT.

The J gene is TRBJ2-7, the V gene TRBV28; 7 nucleotides line up with TRBD2. V shed 2 bases, J shed 4 bases, and the junction held 14 bases outside the gene matches. Germline V gene sequence: CDR1 MDHEN, CDR2 SYDVKM. CDR3 length: 17 residues. The chain's CDR3 is CASSLPFLLAEVYEQYF. CDR3 sequence (DNA): TGTGCCAGCAGTTTACCATTTCTTCTAGCGGAGGTGTACGAGCAGTACTTC.